Listed below are T cell receptor beta chains from one sample, sequenced in a study of cytomegalovirus exposure and HLA in healthy donors. This table comes from immunoSEQ multiplex PCR, and its TCRdb copy is limited to in-frame clones, with some not included. Of around 300,000 clones listed, roughly 87% are singletons. Sequenced input: PBMCs. These receptors originate from a woman between 25 and 40 years old in good health and CMV-seropositive. Both conserved end residues are part of each CDR3. The order of the fields is clone size, V gene, D gene, J gene, CDR3 protein, CDR3 DNA. D genes are given only for firm matches. For some rows the clone size is stated as once, few or many, or as a class when expanded; others skip it.

size: .
V: TRBV30
D: .
J: TRBJ2-7
CDR3: CAWSQDSPYEQYF
DNA: TGTGCCTGGAGCCAAGACAGTCCCTACGAGCAGTACTTC

size: .
V: TRBV7-9
D: TRBD1
J: TRBJ2-7
CDR3: CASTRQGATYEQYF
DNA: TGTGCCAGCACGAGACAGGGGGCTACCTACGAGCAGTACTTC

size: .
V: TRBV28
D: .
J: TRBJ1-5
CDR3: CASSLWGVADQPQHF
DNA: TGTGCCAGCAGTTTATGGGGGGTTGCCGATCAGCCCCAGCATTTT

size: .
V: TRBV6-5
D: .
J: TRBJ2-7
CDR3: CASSYSGKGEYEQYF
DNA: TGTGCCAGCAGTTACTCCGGTAAAGGGGAGTACGAGCAGTACTTC

size: .
V: TRBV6-5
D: TRBD2
J: TRBJ2-1
CDR3: CASSYLTSGVSNEQFF
DNA: TGTGCCAGCAGTTACCTCACTAGCGGGGTCTCCAATGAGCAGTTCTTC

size: .
V: TRBV30
D: .
J: TRBJ1-1
CDR3: CAWTSADDGRDTEAFF
DNA: TGTGCCTGGACCTCAGCCGACGACGGCAGGGACACTGAAGCTTTCTTT

size: .
V: TRBV27
D: .
J: TRBJ2-1
CDR3: CASSFGNEQFF
DNA: TGTGCCAGCAGTTTTGGGAATGAGCAGTTCTTC

size: .
V: TRBV7-2
D: TRBD2
J: TRBJ2-6
CDR3: CASSSAGTSSGANVLTF
DNA: TGTGCCAGCAGCTCCGCCGGGACTAGCTCTGGGGCCAACGTCCTGACTTTC

size: .
V: TRBV29-1
D: .
J: TRBJ1-1
CDR3: CSGYYGRTTEAFF
DNA: TGCAGCGGGTACTATGGACGGACCACTGAAGCTTTCTTT

size: .
V: TRBV29-1
D: .
J: TRBJ2-3
CDR3: CSVETELTDTQYF
DNA: TGCAGCGTTGAGACAGAGCTCACAGATACGCAGTATTTT

size: .
V: TRBV6-1
D: .
J: TRBJ2-1
CDR3: CASSEGTIYNEQFF
DNA: TGTGCCAGCAGTGAAGGGACTATCTACAATGAGCAGTTCTTC

size: once
V: TRBV6-5
D: .
J: TRBJ2-7
CDR3: CASSYRGTESYEQYF
DNA: TGTGCCAGCAGTTACCGCGGGACAGAATCCTACGAGCAGTACTTC